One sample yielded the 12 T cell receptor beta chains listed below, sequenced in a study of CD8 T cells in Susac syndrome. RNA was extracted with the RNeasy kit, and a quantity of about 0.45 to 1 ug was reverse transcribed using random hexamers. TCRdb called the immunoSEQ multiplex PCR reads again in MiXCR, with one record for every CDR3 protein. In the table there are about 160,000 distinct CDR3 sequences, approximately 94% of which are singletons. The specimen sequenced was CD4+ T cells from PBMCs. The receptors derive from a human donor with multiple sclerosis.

This CDR3 is CATSEDSSGNTIYF. Written as DNA, the CDR3 is TGTGCCACCAGTGAGGACAGCTCTGGAAACACCATATATTTT. This chain links TRBV24-1 with TRBJ1-3; D is possibly TRBD1 (6 bases). With 4 bases removed from V and 0 bases from J, the gap between germline ends came to 6 bases. This CDR3 comprises 14 residues. Germline CDR1 reads KGHDR; CDR2 reads SFDVKD.

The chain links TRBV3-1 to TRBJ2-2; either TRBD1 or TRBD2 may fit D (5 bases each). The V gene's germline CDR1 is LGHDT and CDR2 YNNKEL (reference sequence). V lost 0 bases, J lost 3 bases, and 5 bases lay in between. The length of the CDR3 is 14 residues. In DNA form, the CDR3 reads TGTGCCAGCAGCCAAGAGGGGGACACCGGGGAGCTGTTTTTT. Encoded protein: CASSQEGDTGELFF.

The CDR3 is CASSQDLGTRVHEQYF. DNA for the CDR3: TGTGCCAGCAGCCAAGATCTCGGGACTAGAGTCCACGAGCAGTACTTC. The rearrangement uses TRBV3-1 and TRBJ2-7, with 8 bases that match TRBD2. CDR3 length: 16 residues. V shed 0 bases, J shed 5 bases, and the junction held 9 bases outside the gene matches. In germline, CDR1 is LGHDT, CDR2 YNNKEL (reference sequence).

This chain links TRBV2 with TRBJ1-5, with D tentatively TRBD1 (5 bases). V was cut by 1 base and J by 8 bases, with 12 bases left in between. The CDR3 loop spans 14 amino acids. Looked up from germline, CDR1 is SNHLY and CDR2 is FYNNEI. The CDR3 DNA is TGTGCCAGCAGTGAAGGGCAGGGCGAGGAGCCCCAGCATTTT. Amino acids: CASSEGQGEEPQHF. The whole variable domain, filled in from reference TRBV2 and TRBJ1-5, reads EPEVTQTPSHQVTQMGQEVILRCVPISNHLYFYWYRQILGQKVEFLVSFYNNEISEKSEIFDDQFSVERPDGSNFTLKIRSTKLEDSAMYFCASSEGQGEEPQHFGDGTRLSIL.

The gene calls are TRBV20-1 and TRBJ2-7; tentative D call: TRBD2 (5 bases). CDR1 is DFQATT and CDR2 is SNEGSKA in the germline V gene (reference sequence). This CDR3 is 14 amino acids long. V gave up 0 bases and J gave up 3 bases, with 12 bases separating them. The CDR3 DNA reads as TGCAGTGCTAGAGATAGAGCGGTAGACTACGAGCAGTACTTC. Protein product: CSARDRAVDYEQYF.

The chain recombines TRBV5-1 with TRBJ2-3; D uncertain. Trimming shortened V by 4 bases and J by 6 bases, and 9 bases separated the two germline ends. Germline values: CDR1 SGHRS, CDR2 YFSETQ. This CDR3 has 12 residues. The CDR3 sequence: CASSPAGDTQYF. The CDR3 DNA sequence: TGCGCCAGCAGCCCAGCCGGGGATACGCAGTATTTT. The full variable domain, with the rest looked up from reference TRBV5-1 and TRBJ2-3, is KAGVTQTPRYLIKTRGQQVTLSCSPISGHRSVSWYQQTPGQGLQFLFEYFSETQRNKGNFPGRFSGRQFSNSRSEMNVSTLELGDSALYLCASSPAGDTQYFGPGTRLTVL.

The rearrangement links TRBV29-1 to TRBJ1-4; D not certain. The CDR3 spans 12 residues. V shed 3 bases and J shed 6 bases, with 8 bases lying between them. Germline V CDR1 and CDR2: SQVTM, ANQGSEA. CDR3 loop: CSVELRDEKLFF. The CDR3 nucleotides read TGCAGCGTTGAGTTACGGGATGAAAAACTGTTTTTT.

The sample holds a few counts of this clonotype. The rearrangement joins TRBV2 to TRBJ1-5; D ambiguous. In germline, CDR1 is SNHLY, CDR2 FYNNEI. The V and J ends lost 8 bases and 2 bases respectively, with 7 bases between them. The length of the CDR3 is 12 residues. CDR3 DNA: TGTGCCAGCTCTAGAGGCAATCAGCCCCAGCATTTT. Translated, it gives CASSRGNQPQHF.

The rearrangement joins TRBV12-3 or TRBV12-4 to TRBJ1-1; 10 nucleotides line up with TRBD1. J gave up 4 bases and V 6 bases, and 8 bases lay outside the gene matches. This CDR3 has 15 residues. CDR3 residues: CASSRPGQGVTEAFF. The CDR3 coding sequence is TGTGCCAGCAGCCGCCCAGGACAGGGGGTCACTGAAGCTTTCTTT.

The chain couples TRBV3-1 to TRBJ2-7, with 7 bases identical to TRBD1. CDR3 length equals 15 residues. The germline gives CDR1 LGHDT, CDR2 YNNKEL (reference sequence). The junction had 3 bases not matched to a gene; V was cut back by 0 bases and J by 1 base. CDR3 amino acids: CASSQDQGQSYEQYF. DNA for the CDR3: TGTGCCAGCAGCCAAGATCAGGGACAGTCCTACGAGCAGTACTTC.

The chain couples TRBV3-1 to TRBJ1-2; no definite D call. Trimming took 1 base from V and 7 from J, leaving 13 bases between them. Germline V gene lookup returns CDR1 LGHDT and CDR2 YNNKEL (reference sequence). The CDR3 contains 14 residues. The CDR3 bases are TGTGCCAGCAGCCAAGGGGCAGAGTCGGGTGGCTACACCTTC. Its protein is CASSQGAESGGYTF.

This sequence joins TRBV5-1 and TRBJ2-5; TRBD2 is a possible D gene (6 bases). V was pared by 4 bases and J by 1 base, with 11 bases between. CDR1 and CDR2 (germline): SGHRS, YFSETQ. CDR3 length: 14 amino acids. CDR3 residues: CASSGSSGQETQYF. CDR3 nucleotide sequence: TGCGCCAGCAGCGGGAGTAGCGGCCAAGAGACCCAGTACTTC.